A single sample gave rise to the 19 T cell receptor beta chains below, sequenced in a study of T cells in localized non-small cell lung cancer. Here immunoSEQ multiplex PCR was the method, and the copy in TCRdb shows in-frame clones only, minus some. The repertoire includes 2,700 or so clones, roughly 25% of them detected once, and about a sixth sits in the top ten. Specimen: lung tumor tissue, collected before any cancer treatment. Receptors originate from a male donor older than 55 with stage I lung adenocarcinoma.

This clone was counted only a few times. This sequence joins TRBV10-3 and TRBJ2-3; 7 positions agree with TRBD2. The ends lost 2 bases at V and 2 bases at J; junction bases unmatched: 7. CDR3 length: 16 residues. Germline V gene data show CDR1 as ENHRY and CDR2 as SYGVKD. The CDR3: CAISENSGGSTDTQYF. For the CDR3, the DNA is TGTGCCATCAGTGAGAATTCGGGGGGTTCCACAGATACGCAGTATTTT.

This chain links TRBV11-3 with TRBJ1-5, with 8 bases fitting TRBD1. In germline, CDR1 is SGHNT, CDR2 YENEEA. Trimming cost V 1 base and J 7 bases; bases outside gene matches: 3. This CDR3 has 14 amino acids. In DNA, the CDR3 is TGTGCCAGCAGCTTAGGCCAGGGGGCCCAGCCCCAGCATTTT. As protein: CASSLGQGAQPQHF.

The V call is TRBV18, the J call TRBJ2-5; D is uncertain. The germline gives CDR1 KGHSH, CDR2 LQKENI. Deletions cut 3 bases from V and 0 bases from J, with 5 bases between. This CDR3 has 13 residues. CDR3 region: CASSPENQETQYF. The DNA of the CDR3 is TGTGCCAGCTCACCGGAAAACCAAGAGACCCAGTACTTC. Together with reference TRBV18 and TRBJ2-5, the CDR3 gives the full variable domain: NAGVMQNPRHLVRRRGQEARLRCSPMKGHSHVYWYRQLPEEGLKFMVYLQKENIIDESGMPKERFSAEFPKEGPSILRIQQVVRGDSAAYFCASSPENQETQYFGPGTRLLVL.

The chain has TRBV28 and TRBJ2-3; 10 bases line up with TRBD2. This CDR3 is 19 amino acids long. V shed 2 bases, J shed 1 base, and the junction held 12 bases outside the gene matches. CDR1 is MDHEN, CDR2 SYDVKM, per germline. The DNA of the CDR3 is TGTGCCAGCAGTTTAGAACCGGGGCTAGCGGGAGCTGGCACAGATACGCAGTATTTT. Translated, it gives CASSLEPGLAGAGTDTQYF.

The chain has TRBV11-3 and TRBJ2-7, with TRBD1 matching over 9 bases. CDR3 length equals 14 residues. Trimming took 5 bases from V and 6 from J; bases not matched to a gene: 8. The V gene's germline CDR1 is SGHNT and CDR2 YENEEA. The CDR3 DNA reads as TGTGCCAGCAGCGCCCGACAGGGGGGCGGCGAGCAGTACTTC. It yields the protein CASSARQGGGEQYF. Supplemented by reference TRBV11-3 and TRBJ2-7, the full variable domain reads EAGVVQSPRYKIIEKKQPVAFWCNPISGHNTLYWYLQNLGQGPELLIRYENEEAVDDSQLPKDRFSAERLKGVDSTLKIQPAELGDSAVYLCASSARQGGGEQYFGPGTRLTVT.

This rearrangement joins TRBV14 to TRBJ1-1, with D unclear. The germline V gene encodes CDR1 SGHDN and CDR2 FVKESK. The CDR3 spans 14 residues. Trimming pared 1 base from V and 8 bases from J, leaving 14 bases between. The CDR3 region is CASSQATGSREAFF. CDR3 sequence (DNA): TGTGCCAGCAGCCAAGCCACCGGGTCCCGGGAAGCTTTCTTT.

This clone was counted only a few times. The chain recombines TRBV19 with TRBJ2-7; TRBD2 agrees at 8 bases. V shed 5 bases and J 6 bases; nucleotides not matched to a gene: 9. Germline V CDR1 and CDR2: LNHDA, SQIVND (reference sequence). The CDR3 extends over 14 amino acids. This chain's CDR3 is CASSAGLAGGEQYF. CDR3 coding DNA: TGTGCCAGTAGTGCCGGACTAGCAGGAGGCGAGCAGTACTTC. The variable domain in full, completed from reference TRBV19 and TRBJ2-7, reads DGGITQSPKYLFRKEGQNVTLSCEQNLNHDAMYWYRQDPGQGLRLIYYSQIVNDFQKGDIAEGYSVSREKKESFPLTVTSAQKNPTAFYLCASSAGLAGGEQYFGPGTRLTVT.

The V and J genes are TRBV29-1 and TRBJ2-6; 10 nucleotides line up with TRBD2. This CDR3 contains 18 residues. CDR1 and CDR2 (germline): SQVTM, ANQGSEA. V shed 0 bases, J shed 3 bases, and the junction held 8 bases outside the gene matches. The CDR3 DNA sequence: TGCAGCGTTGAAGACCAGCGGGGGGGCCTCAATGGGGCCAACGTCCTGACTTTC. The encoded protein is CSVEDQRGGLNGANVLTF.

This chain joins TRBV6-8 and TRBJ2-7; no clear D. Looked up from germline, CDR1 is MNHGY and CDR2 is SAAAGT. The ends were cut back, 4 bases at V and 5 bases at J, with 9 bases in the middle. The CDR3 has 12 residues. This CDR3 is CASSSVANEQYF. In DNA, the CDR3 is TGTGCCAGCAGTTCAGTGGCCAACGAGCAGTACTTC.

In this sample, this clone turned up a few times. The V and J genes are TRBV6-8 and TRBJ2-1; 7 positions match TRBD1. Germline trimming cut 2 bases from V and 0 bases from J; bases unmatched to any gene: 1. The CDR3 length is 15 residues. Germline CDR1 reads MNHGY; CDR2 reads SAAAGT. This CDR3 reads CASSYDRDSYNEQFF. The CDR3 coding sequence is TGTGCCAGCAGTTACGACAGGGACTCCTACAATGAGCAGTTCTTC.

This clone was counted a few times. This chain joins TRBV12-5 and TRBJ1-2, with TRBD1 matching 7 bases. The CDR3 runs to 12 residues. Germline lookup yields CDR1 LGHNT and CDR2 FRNRAP. The CDR3 is CASSGTDYGYTF. CDR3 coding DNA: TGTGCCAGCTCCGGGACAGACTATGGCTACACCTTC.

This chain joins TRBV6-7 and TRBJ2-3; possibly TRBD1 for D (5 bases). TRBV6-7 is given ORF status, its function remaining uncertain. Trimming shortened V by 10 bases and J by 4 bases, and 21 bases separated the two germline ends. CDR3 length: 15 amino acids. The CDR3 sequence: CATSLSAGLADTQYF. For the CDR3, the DNA is TGTGCCACCTCCTTGAGCGCAGGGCTAGCAGATACGCAGTATTTT.

V usage is TRBV28 and J usage is TRBJ1-6; 7 bases match TRBD1. CDR3 length equals 13 residues. V was clipped by 11 bases and J by 9 bases; unmatched bases: 10. Looked up from germline, CDR1 is MDHEN and CDR2 is SYDVKM. The chain's CDR3 is CAVQPGQPSPLHF. The CDR3 DNA reads TGTGCCGTTCAACCGGGACAGCCTTCACCCCTCCACTTT.

This clone ranks as medium-sized. The chain has TRBV11-3 and TRBJ2-2; D is possibly TRBD1 (6 bases). CDR1 SGHNT and CDR2 YENEEA come from the germline V gene. V shed 8 bases and J shed 5 bases, with 18 bases lying between them. This CDR3 is built from 15 residues. This chain's CDR3 is CASRFRGVETGELFF. CDR3 sequence (DNA): TGTGCCAGCCGTTTCAGGGGCGTAGAGACCGGGGAGCTGTTTTTT.

This clone was detected only a few times. The chain joins TRBV6-8 to TRBJ1-2; D may be TRBD1 (5 bases). V shed 7 bases and J shed 8 bases, with 17 bases lying between them. The CDR3 length is 13 residues. Germline CDR1 MNHGY, CDR2 SAAAGT. CDR3 nucleotides: TGTGCCAGCAACGGGGGACTAAGGGAGGGCTACACCTTC. Amino acids: CASNGGLREGYTF.

The chain has TRBV6-8 and TRBJ2-1; no clear D gene. Per germline, CDR1 MNHGY and CDR2 SAAAGT. The CDR3 totals 15 residues. V lost 0 bases and J lost 1, with 7 bases in between. CDR3 protein: CASSYSSQSYNEQFF. The CDR3 DNA reads TGTGCCAGCAGTTACTCGAGTCAGTCCTACAATGAGCAGTTCTTC.

This clone was seen a handful of times. The CDR3 spells CASSPAEVGTEAFF. In DNA form, the CDR3 reads TGTGCCAGCAGCCCCGCCGAGGTTGGGACTGAAGCTTTCTTT. V usage is TRBV11-3 and J usage is TRBJ1-1; D ambiguous. CDR1 and CDR2 from the germline V gene are SGHNT and YENEEA. Trimming shortened V by 5 bases and J by 5 bases, and 15 bases separated the two germline ends. This CDR3 is built from 14 residues.

This clone was seen more than once but under ten times. The rearrangement links TRBV11-3 to TRBJ2-2; D uncertain. Trimming pared 4 bases from V and 0 bases from J, leaving 12 bases between. The germline V gene encodes CDR1 SGHNT and CDR2 YENEEA. The CDR3 totals 16 residues. CDR3 nucleotide sequence: TGTGCCAGCAGCTCCCAAGGAGTCACGAACACCGGGGAGCTGTTTTTT. It specifies CASSSQGVTNTGELFF.

This clone is medium-sized by share. V is TRBV28 and J is TRBJ2-7; D is uncertain. Per the germline V gene, CDR1 is MDHEN and CDR2 is SYDVKM. The ends were cut back, 10 bases at V and 2 bases at J, with 12 bases in the middle. The CDR3 runs 12 residues. The CDR3 here is CATQELPYEQYF. DNA for the CDR3: TGTGCCACCCAGGAACTCCCCTACGAGCAGTACTTC.